What follows are 15 T cell receptor beta chains derived from one specimen sequenced in a study of shared T cell receptors in the human thymus. Data came from immunoSEQ multiplex PCR; TCRdb stores just in-frame clones and leaves some out. The table lists 700,000 to 750,000 clones, approximately 83% of them singletons. The data were also submitted as part of a second study, on human thymus T cells.

The sample consisted of thymocytes. Receptors were obtained from a girl under two years old with a congenital heart defect.

The V gene is TRBV27, the J gene TRBJ2-1, with 7 positions matching TRBD2. V lost 7 bases, J lost 10 bases, and 13 bases stayed unmatched. The CDR3 runs to 14 residues. Germline values: CDR1 MNHEY, CDR2 SMNVEV (reference sequence). CDR3: CASTQASRGGEQFF. CDR3 nucleotide sequence: TGTGCCAGCACTCAAGCCTCCCGGGGAGGGGAGCAGTTCTTC.

J is TRBJ1-2 and V is TRBV14; 9 bases fit TRBD1. J gave up 8 bases and V 0 bases, and 10 bases lay outside the gene matches. CDR1 and CDR2 (germline): SGHDN, FVKESK. The CDR3 contains 16 residues. In DNA, the CDR3 is TGTGCCAGCAGCCAAGAGGATGAGACAGGGGGATTCGGCTACACCTTC. Translated, it gives CASSQEDETGGFGYTF.

The CDR3 DNA sequence: TGCGCCAGCAGGGACAGGGGAGAGGGGAACACTGAAGCTTTCTTT. This sequence encodes CASRDRGEGNTEAFF. V usage is TRBV10-2 and J usage is TRBJ1-1; TRBD1 agrees at 9 bases. V was pared by 6 bases and J by 1 base, with 6 bases of the junction left unmatched. The CDR3 consists of 15 residues. Germline V gene sequence: CDR1 WSHSY, CDR2 SAAADI.

The rearrangement links TRBV11-2 to TRBJ2-7; a weak D match, TRBD1 (6 bases). The length of the CDR3 is 15 residues. Per the germline V gene, CDR1 is SGHAT and CDR2 is FQNNGV. V lost 5 bases and J lost 8, with 22 bases in between. The CDR3 region is CASSPRQVPSRKQYF. The CDR3 DNA reads TGTGCCAGCAGCCCTAGACAGGTCCCTTCGAGGAAGCAGTACTTC.

Only a few counts were recorded for this clone. The V call is TRBV15, the J call TRBJ2-1, with a weak D call TRBD1 (6 bases). Trimming took 0 bases from V and 6 from J, leaving 12 bases between them. The germline V gene encodes CDR1 LNHNV and CDR2 YYDKDF (reference sequence). This CDR3 contains 15 residues. CDR3 sequence (DNA): TGTGCCACCAGCAGAGAGGGGGCAGGGCCCAATGAGCAGTTCTTC. This translates into CATSREGAGPNEQFF. The entire variable domain, with the rest obtained from reference TRBV15 and TRBJ2-1, is as follows: DAMVIQNPRYQVTQFGKPVTLSCSQTLNHNVMYWYQQKSSQAPKLLFHYYDKDFNNEADTPDNFQSRRPNTSFCFLDIRSPGLGDTAMYLCATSREGAGPNEQFFGPGTRLTVL.

The chain is built from TRBV2 and TRBJ1-1; 8 nucleotides agree with TRBD1. Unmatched junction bases numbered 3, after V lost 6 bases and J lost 9 bases. The CDR3 sequence is 11 residues long. Germline V gene lookup returns CDR1 SNHLY and CDR2 FYNNEI. In DNA form, the CDR3 reads TGTGCCAGCAGGGACAGGGCCAAAGCTTTCTTT. This sequence encodes CASRDRAKAFF.

The CDR3 region has the DNA TGTGCCAGCAGCAGAGGAGGGACAGGGTATTATGGCTACACCTTC. Residues: CASSRGGTGYYGYTF. This chain uses TRBV7-2 with TRBJ1-2, with 9 bases lining up with TRBD1. The germline V gene encodes CDR1 SGHTA and CDR2 FQGNSA. The V and J ends lost 5 bases and 5 bases, in that order; junction bases with no gene match: 9. The CDR3 has 15 amino acids.

V gene TRBV5-5 combines with J gene TRBJ1-1; D remains ambiguous. Per germline, CDR1 SGHKS and CDR2 YYEKEE (reference sequence). V was trimmed by 4 bases and J by 5 bases, leaving 24 bases between them. This CDR3 region has 17 residues. CDR3 sequence: CASSPGPFPGGSTEAFF. The DNA of the CDR3 is TGTGCCAGCAGCCCCGGACCTTTCCCGGGAGGTTCTACTGAAGCTTTCTTT.

The CDR3 loop reads CAWSETSGEGNEQFF. CDR3 DNA sequence: TGTGCCTGGAGTGAAACTAGCGGGGAGGGGAATGAGCAGTTCTTC. The chain employs TRBV30 and TRBJ2-1; 10 nucleotides align to TRBD2. The germline gives CDR1 GTSNPN, CDR2 SVGIG (reference sequence). V shed 1 base and J 7 bases; nucleotides not matched to a gene: 7. The CDR3 loop spans 15 amino acids.

CDR3 sequence reads: CASSKTSGGRGFYNEQFF. CDR3 bases: TGCGCCAGCAGCAAGACTAGCGGGGGGCGAGGGTTCTACAATGAGCAGTTCTTC. The chain combines TRBV5-1 with TRBJ2-1, with TRBD2 identical over 13 bases. This CDR3 has 18 amino acids. Per germline, CDR1 SGHRS and CDR2 YFSETQ. After removal of 4 bases from V and 3 bases from J, the junction contained 10 bases not matched to a gene.

The chain combines TRBV7-6 with TRBJ2-5; D is ambiguous. CDR1 is SGHVS and CDR2 is FNYEAQ in the germline V gene. The length of the CDR3 is 12 residues. Trimming cost V 2 bases and J 5 bases, with 6 bases left between them. CDR3 in DNA: TGTGCCAGCAGCTTATTTAGTGAGACCCAGTACTTC. It translates to CASSLFSETQYF.

The chain recombines TRBV7-9 with TRBJ1-2; possible D gene TRBD1, 5 bases. The V end was cut by 4 bases, the J end by 5 bases, with 11 bases between. Looked up from germline, CDR1 is SEHNR and CDR2 is FQNEAQ (reference sequence). The CDR3 covers 13 residues. The CDR3 reads CASSSKGLYGYTF. The CDR3, as DNA: TGTGCCAGCAGCTCCAAGGGGTTGTATGGCTACACCTTC.

The V call is TRBV7-9, the J call TRBJ1-2; tentatively, D is TRBD1 (5 bases). The CDR3 length is 15 residues. The V end lost 2 bases, the J end lost 2 bases, and 12 bases lay between the germline ends. Germline CDR1 is SEHNR and CDR2 is FQNEAQ (reference sequence). CDR3 sequence (DNA): TGTGCCAGCAGCTTAACTCAGGGCTGGAACTATGGCTACACCTTC. This gives the protein CASSLTQGWNYGYTF.

V usage is TRBV7-9 and J usage is TRBJ2-7; 9 bases align to TRBD1. Germline V gene data show CDR1 as SEHNR and CDR2 as FQNEAQ (reference sequence). V lost 6 bases, J lost 4 bases, and 10 bases stayed unmatched. The CDR3 has 15 residues. The CDR3 here is CASRQPGQGPYEQYF. The DNA of the CDR3 is TGTGCCAGCAGGCAACCGGGACAGGGCCCTTACGAGCAGTACTTC.

The chain combines TRBV6-5 with TRBJ1-5; D gene ambiguous. This CDR3 spans 13 amino acids. Trimming took 6 bases from V and 5 from J, leaving 11 bases between them. Germline V CDR1 and CDR2: MNHEY, SVGAGI. The chain's CDR3 is CASSTVEYQPQHF. CDR3 nucleotide sequence: TGTGCCAGCAGCACGGTAGAGTATCAGCCCCAGCATTTT.